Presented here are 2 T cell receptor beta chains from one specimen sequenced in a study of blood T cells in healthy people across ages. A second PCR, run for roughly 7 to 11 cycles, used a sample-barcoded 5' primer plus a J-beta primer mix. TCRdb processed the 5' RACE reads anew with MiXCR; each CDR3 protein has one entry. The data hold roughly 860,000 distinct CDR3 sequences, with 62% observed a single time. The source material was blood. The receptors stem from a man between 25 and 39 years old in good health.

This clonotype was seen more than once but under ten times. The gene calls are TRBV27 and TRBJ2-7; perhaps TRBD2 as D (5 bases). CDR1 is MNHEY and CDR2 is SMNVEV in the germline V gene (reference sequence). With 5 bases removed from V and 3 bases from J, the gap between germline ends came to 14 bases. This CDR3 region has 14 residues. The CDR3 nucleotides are TGTGCCAGCAGTCTCCGGTGGGGAGTCTACGAGCAGTACTTC. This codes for CASSLRWGVYEQYF.

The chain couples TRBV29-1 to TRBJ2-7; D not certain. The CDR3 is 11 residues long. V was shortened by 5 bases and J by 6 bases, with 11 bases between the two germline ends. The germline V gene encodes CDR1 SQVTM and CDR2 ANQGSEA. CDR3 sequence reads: CSVLSWREQYF. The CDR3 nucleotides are TGCAGCGTTCTTTCGTGGCGCGAGCAGTACTTC.